The text below deals with one T cell receptor (beta chain). Antigen specificity is unknown. Focal radiation with ipilimumab CTLA-4 blockade was given to patients with chemo-refractory metastatic non-small-cell lung cancer. The entry originates in a study of radiotherapy plus CTLA-4 blockade in lung cancer. Overall study findings and caveats: Early blood T cell clone dynamics reportedly forecast response best, with interferon-beta. In blood, tumor-derived TCR clones expanded after radiotherapy plus ipilimumab.

V lost 3 bases to trimming and J lost 1 base; unmatched junction nucleotides: 1. CDR1 SGHRS and CDR2 YFSETQ come from the germline V gene. The CDR3 runs to 14 residues. Sequencing used immunoSEQ multiplex PCR; TCRdb keeps in-frame clones, though not all of them. The sample holds fewer than 40,000 clones; around 70% are singletons and the top ten take roughly 4.5%. The chain combines TRBV5-1 with TRBJ2-5, with 9 bases matching TRBD1. The sequencing here drew on peripheral blood, taken from a patient treated with radiotherapy plus ipilimumab. The TCR originated in a human donor with non-small cell lung cancer whose response to radiotherapy plus ipilimumab could not be evaluated. Here the CDR3 reads CASSWGQGQETQYF. The CDR3 coding sequence is TGCGCCAGCAGCTGGGGACAGGGCCAAGAGACCCAGTACTTC.